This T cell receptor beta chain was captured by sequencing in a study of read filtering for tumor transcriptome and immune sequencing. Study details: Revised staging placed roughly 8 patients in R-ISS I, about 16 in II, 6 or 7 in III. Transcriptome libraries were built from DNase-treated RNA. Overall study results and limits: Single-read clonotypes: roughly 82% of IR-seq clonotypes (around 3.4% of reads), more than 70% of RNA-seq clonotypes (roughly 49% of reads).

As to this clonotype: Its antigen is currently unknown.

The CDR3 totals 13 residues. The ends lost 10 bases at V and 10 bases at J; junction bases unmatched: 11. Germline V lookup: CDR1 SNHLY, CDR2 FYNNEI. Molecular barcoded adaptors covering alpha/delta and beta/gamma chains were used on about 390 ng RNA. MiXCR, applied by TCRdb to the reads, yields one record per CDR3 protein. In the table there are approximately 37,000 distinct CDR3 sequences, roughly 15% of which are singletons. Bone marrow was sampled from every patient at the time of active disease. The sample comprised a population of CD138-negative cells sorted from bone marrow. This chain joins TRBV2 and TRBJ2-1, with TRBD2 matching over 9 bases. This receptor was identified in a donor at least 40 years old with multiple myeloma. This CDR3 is CATGLASRNEQFF. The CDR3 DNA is TGTGCCACCGGACTAGCGTCCCGCAACGAGCAGTTCTTC.